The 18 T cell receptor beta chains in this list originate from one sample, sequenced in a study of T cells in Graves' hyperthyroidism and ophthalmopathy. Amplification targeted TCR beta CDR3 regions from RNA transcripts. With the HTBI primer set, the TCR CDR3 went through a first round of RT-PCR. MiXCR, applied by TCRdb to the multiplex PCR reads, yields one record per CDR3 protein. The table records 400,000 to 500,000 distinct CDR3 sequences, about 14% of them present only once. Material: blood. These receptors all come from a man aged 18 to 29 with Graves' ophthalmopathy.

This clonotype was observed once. The chain's CDR3 is CASSLAGAGGPYNEQFF. The DNA of the CDR3 is TGCGCCAGCAGCTTGGCCGGGGCGGGGGGGCCCTACAATGAGCAGTTCTTC. The chain carries TRBV5-1 and TRBJ2-1; 9 nucleotides agree with TRBD2. Germline V gene data show CDR1 as SGHRS and CDR2 as YFSETQ. The CDR3 is 17 residues long. The V gene end was trimmed by 0 bases and the J gene end by 2 bases; junction bases not matched to a gene: 6.

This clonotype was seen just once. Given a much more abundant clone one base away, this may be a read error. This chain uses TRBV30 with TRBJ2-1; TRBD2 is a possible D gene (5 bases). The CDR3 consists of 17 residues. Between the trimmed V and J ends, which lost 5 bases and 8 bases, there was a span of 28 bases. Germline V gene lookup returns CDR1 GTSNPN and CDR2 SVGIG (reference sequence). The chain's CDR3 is CAWADSKGRMPRYEQFF. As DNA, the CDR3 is TGTGCCTGGGCGGACTCCAAAGGCAGGATGCCTAGATATGAGCAGTTCTTC.

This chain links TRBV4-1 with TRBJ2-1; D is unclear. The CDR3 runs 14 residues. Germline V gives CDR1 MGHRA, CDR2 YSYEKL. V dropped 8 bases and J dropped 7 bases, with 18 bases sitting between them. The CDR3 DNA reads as TGCGCCAGCGGACGCTTGGCGGAAGAGAATGAGCAGTTCTTC. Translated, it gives CASGRLAEENEQFF.

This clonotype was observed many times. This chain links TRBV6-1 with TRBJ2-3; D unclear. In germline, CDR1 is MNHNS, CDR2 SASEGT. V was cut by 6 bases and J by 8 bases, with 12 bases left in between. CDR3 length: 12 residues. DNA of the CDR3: TGTGCCAGCAGGGGTAGGATAGGTACGCAGTATTTT. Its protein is CASRGRIGTQYF.

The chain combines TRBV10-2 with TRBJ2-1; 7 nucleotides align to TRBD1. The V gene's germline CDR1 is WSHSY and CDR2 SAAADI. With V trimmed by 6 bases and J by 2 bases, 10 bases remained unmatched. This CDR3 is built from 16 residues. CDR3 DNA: TGCGCCAGCAGGAGCCGACAGGGCAAGGCCTACAATGAGCAGTTCTTC. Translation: CASRSRQGKAYNEQFF.

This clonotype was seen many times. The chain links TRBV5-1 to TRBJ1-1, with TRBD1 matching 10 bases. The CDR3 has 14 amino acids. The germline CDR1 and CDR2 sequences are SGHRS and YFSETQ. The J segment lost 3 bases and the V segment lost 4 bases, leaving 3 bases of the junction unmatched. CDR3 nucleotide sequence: TGCGCCAGCAGCAACGGACAGGGGGACACTGAAGCTTTCTTT. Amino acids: CASSNGQGDTEAFF.

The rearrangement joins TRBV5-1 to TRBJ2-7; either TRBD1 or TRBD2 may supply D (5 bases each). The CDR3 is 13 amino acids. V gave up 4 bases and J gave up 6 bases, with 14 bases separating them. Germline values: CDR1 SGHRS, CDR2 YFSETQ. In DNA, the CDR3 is TGCGCCAGCAGCCTAGGCAGGGAGTCCGAGCAGTACTTC. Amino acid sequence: CASSLGRESEQYF. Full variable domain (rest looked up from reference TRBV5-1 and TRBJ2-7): KAGVTQTPRYLIKTRGQQVTLSCSPISGHRSVSWYQQTPGQGLQFLFEYFSETQRNKGNFPGRFSGRQFSNSRSEMNVSTLELGDSALYLCASSLGRESEQYFGPGTRLTVT.

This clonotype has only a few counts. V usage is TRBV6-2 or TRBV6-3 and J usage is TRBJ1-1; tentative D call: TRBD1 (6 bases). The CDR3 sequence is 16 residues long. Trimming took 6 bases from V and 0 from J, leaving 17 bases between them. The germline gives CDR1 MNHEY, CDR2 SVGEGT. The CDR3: CASRIRGGLMNTEAFF. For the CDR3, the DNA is TGTGCCAGCAGGATACGGGGGGGCCTAATGAACACTGAAGCTTTCTTT.

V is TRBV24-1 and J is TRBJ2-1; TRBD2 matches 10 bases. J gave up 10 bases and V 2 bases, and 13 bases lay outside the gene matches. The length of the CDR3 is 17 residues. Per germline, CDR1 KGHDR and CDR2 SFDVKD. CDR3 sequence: CATSDSNLSGRTAEQFF. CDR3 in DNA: TGTGCCACCAGTGATTCGAATCTTAGCGGGAGGACTGCCGAGCAGTTCTTC.

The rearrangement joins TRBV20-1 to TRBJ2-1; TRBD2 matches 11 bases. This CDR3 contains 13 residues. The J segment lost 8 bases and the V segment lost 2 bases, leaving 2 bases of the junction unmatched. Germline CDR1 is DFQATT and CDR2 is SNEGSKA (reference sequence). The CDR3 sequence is CSARLAGGYEQFF. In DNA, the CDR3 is TGCAGTGCTAGACTAGCGGGAGGCTATGAGCAGTTCTTC.

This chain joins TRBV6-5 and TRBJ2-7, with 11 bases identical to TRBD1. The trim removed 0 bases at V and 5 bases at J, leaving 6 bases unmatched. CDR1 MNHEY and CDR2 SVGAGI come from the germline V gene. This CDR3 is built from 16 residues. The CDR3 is CASSYSIGQGANEQYF. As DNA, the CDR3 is TGTGCCAGCAGTTACTCGATCGGACAGGGGGCGAACGAGCAGTACTTC.

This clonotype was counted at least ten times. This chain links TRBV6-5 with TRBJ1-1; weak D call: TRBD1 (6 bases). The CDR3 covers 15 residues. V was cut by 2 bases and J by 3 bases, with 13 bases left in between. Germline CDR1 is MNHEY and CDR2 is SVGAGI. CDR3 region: CASSYLETGDTEAFF. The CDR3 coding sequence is TGTGCCAGCAGTTACCTCGAGACAGGTGACACTGAAGCTTTCTTT.

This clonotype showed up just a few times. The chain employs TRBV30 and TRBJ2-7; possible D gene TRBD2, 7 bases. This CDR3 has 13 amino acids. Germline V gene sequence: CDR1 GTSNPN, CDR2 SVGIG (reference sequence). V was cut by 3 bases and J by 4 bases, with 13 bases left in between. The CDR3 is CAWREGGPYEQYF. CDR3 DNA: TGTGCCTGGAGGGAGGGGGGGCCTTACGAGCAGTACTTC.

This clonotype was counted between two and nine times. The CDR3 loop reads CATSDLGGPSTDTQYF. The CDR3 DNA reads as TGTGCCACCAGTGATTTAGGCGGCCCTAGCACAGATACGCAGTATTTT. The gene calls are TRBV24-1 and TRBJ2-3; no reliable D call. The germline CDR1 and CDR2 sequences are KGHDR and SFDVKD. The V end lost 1 base, the J end lost 0 bases, and 10 bases lay between the germline ends. The CDR3 consists of 16 residues.

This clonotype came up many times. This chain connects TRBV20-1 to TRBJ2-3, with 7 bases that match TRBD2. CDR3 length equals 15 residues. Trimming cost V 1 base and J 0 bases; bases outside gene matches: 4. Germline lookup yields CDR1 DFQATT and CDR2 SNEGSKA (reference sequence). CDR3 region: CSARGLAASTDTQYF. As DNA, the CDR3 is TGCAGTGCTAGAGGACTAGCAGCTAGCACAGATACGCAGTATTTT.

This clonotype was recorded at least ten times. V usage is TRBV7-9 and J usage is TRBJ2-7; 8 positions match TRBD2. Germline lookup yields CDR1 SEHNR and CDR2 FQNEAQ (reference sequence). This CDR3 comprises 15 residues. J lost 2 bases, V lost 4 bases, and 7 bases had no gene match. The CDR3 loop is CASSSQAGVPYEQYF. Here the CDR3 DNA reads TGTGCCAGCAGCTCCCAAGCGGGAGTCCCCTACGAGCAGTACTTC.

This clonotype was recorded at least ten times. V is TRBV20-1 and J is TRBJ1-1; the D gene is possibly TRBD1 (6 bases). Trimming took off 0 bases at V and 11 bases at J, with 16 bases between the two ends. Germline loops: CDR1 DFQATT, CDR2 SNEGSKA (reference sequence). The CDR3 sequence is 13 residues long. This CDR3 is CSARDPGAGLAFF. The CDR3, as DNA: TGCAGTGCTAGAGATCCAGGGGCAGGGTTGGCTTTCTTT.

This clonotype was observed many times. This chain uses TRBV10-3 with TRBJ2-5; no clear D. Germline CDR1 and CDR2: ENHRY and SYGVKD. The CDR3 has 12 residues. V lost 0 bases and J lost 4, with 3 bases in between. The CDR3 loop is CAISESRETQYF. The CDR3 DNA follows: TGTGCCATCAGTGAGTCCCGAGAGACCCAGTACTTC.